The present T cell receptor (beta chain) was sequenced within a study of blood T cell repertoires in COVID-19. Background on the study: Some COVID-19 samples were acute and others convalescent; all came from the United States, Italy and Spain. From T cells, B-cell-depleted T cells, or PBMCs came the material, which was cDNA or gDNA.

Original methodology: Counts of nucleated cells, estimated from reference gene primer amplification, were obtained. Method: immunoSEQ multiplex PCR; TCRdb's copy keeps in-frame clones and lacks some. V and J calls and clone size are copied from that table; D and trimming were computed from the DNA. The sample contains approximately 92,000 clones, less than 75% of which appear only once. The specimen was peripheral blood. The source of this sequence is a woman aged 55-70 years in a cohort sampled during active or convalescent COVID-19.

The CDR3 loop is CASSLAGTSGGGETQYF. In DNA form, the CDR3 reads TGTGCCAGCAGCTTAGCCGGGACTAGCGGGGGCGGGGAGACCCAGTACTTC. The chain recombines TRBV7-9 with TRBJ2-5; 14 bases line up with TRBD2. V was pared by 0 bases and J by 5 bases, with 5 bases of the junction left unmatched. Germline V gene sequence: CDR1 SEHNR, CDR2 FQNEAQ (reference sequence). The CDR3 length is 17 residues.